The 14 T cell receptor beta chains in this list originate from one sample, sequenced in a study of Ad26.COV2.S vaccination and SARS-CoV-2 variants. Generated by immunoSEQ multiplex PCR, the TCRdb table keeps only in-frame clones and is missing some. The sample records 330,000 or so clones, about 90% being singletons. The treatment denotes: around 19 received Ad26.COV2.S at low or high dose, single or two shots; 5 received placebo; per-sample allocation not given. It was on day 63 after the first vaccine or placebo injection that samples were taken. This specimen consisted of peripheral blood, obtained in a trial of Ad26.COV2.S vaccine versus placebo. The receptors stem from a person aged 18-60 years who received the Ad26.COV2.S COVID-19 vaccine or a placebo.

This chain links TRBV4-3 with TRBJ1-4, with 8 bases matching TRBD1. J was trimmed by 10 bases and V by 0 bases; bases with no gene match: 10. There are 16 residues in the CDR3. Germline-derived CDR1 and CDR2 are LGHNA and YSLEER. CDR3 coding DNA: TGCGCCAGCAGCCAAGATCAGGGACAGGCGCACCCAAAACTGTTTTTT. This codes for CASSQDQGQAHPKLFF.

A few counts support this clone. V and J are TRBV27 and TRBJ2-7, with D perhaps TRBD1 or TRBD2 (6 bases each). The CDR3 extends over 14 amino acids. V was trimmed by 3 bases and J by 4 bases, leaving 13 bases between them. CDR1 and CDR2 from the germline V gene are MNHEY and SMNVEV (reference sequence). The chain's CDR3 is CASSFSGGGYEQYF. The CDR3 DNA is TGTGCCAGCAGTTTTTCCGGGGGCGGGTACGAGCAGTACTTC.

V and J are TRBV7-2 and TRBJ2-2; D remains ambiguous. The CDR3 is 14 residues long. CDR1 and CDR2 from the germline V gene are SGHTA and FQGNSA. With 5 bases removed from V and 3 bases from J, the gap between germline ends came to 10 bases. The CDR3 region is CASSPRRDTGELFF. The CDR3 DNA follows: TGTGCCAGCAGCCCAAGACGCGACACCGGGGAGCTGTTTTTT.

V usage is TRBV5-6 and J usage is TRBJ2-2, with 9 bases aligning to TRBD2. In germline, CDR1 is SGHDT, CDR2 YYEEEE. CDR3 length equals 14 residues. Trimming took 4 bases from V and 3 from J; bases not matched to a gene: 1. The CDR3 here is CASSRLADTGELFF. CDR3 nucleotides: TGTGCCAGCAGCCGACTAGCGGACACCGGGGAGCTGTTTTTT.

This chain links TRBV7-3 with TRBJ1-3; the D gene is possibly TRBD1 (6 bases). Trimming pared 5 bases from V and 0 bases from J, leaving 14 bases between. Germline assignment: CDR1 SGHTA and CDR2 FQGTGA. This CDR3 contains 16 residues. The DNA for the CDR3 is TGTGCCAGCAGCGTGTCAGGGGAGTTCTCTGGAAACACCATATATTTT. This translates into CASSVSGEFSGNTIYF.

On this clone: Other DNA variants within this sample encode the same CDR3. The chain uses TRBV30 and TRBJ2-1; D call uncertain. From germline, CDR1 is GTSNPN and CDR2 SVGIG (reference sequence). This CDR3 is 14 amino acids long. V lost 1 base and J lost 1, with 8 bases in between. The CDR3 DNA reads TGTGCCTGGAGTGGAGGAAGTTCCTACAATGAGCAGTTCTTC. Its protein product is CAWSGGSSYNEQFF. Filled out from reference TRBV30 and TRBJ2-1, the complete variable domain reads SQTIHQWPATLVQPVGSPLSLECTVEGTSNPNLYWYRQAAGRGLQLLFYSVGIGQISSEVPQNLSASRPQDRQFILSSKKLLLSDSGFYLCAWSGGSSYNEQFFGPGTRLTVL.

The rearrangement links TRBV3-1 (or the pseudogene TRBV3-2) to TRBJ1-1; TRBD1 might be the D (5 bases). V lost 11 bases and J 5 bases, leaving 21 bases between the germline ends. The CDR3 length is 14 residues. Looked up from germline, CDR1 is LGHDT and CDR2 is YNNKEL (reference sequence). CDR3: CAGPGRDPSTEAFF. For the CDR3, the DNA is TGTGCCGGCCCCGGGCGGGACCCGAGTACTGAAGCTTTCTTT.

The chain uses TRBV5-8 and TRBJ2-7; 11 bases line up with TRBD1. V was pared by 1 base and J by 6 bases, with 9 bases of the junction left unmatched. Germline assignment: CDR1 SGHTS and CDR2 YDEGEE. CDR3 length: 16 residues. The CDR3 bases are TGTGCCAGCAGCTTGTATAGGGACAGGGGGTTTGGCGAGCAGTACTTC. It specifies CASSLYRDRGFGEQYF.

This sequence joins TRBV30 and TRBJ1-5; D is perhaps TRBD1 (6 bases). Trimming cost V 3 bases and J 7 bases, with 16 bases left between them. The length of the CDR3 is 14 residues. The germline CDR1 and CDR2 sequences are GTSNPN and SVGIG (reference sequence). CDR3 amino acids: CAWRDRDIGQPQHF. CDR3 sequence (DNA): TGTGCCTGGAGGGACCGGGACATAGGACAGCCCCAGCATTTT. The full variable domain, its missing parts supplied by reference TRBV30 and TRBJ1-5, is SQTIHQWPATLVQPVGSPLSLECTVEGTSNPNLYWYRQAAGRGLQLLFYSVGIGQISSEVPQNLSASRPQDRQFILSSKKLLLSDSGFYLCAWRDRDIGQPQHFGDGTRLSIL.

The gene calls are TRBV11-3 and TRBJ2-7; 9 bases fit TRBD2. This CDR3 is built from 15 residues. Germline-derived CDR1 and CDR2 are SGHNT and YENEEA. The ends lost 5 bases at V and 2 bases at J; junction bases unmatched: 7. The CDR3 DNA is TGTGCCAGCAGCCCCGGACTAGCGCGCCCCTACGAGCAGTACGTC. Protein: CASSPGLARPYEQYV.

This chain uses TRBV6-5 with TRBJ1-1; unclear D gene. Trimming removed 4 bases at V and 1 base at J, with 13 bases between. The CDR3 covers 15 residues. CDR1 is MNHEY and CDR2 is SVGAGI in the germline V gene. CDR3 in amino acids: CASSSTPLGNTEAFF. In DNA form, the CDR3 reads TGTGCCAGCAGTTCGACCCCGCTAGGGAACACTGAAGCTTTCTTT.

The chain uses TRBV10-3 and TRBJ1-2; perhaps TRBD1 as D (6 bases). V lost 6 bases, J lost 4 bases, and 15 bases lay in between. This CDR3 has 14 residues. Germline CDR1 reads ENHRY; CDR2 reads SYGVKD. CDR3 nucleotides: TGTGCCATCAGAGGGGGATCGACAATCTATGGCTACACCTTC. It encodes CAIRGGSTIYGYTF.

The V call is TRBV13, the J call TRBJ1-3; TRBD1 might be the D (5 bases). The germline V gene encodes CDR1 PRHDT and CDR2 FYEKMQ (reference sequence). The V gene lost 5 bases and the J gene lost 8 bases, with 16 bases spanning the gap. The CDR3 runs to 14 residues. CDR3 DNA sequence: TGTGCCAGCAGCCGAAAAACAGGTCGGGACACCATATATTTT. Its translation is CASSRKTGRDTIYF.

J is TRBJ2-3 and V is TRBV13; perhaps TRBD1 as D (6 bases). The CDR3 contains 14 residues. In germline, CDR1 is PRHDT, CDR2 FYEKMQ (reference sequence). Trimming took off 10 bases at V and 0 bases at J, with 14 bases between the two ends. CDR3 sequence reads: CATRGGFSTDTQYF. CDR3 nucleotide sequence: TGTGCCACCAGGGGCGGATTTAGCACAGATACGCAGTATTTT.